This paragraph covers one T cell receptor (beta chain) sequence. What it recognizes is unknown. PCR employed 60 Vbeta and 13 Jbeta primers. Profiling relied on immunoSEQ multiplex PCR, and the TCRdb table lists in-frame clones only, not all of them. The sample holds a few hundred thousand clones, approximately 80% seen once. The ends were cut back, 0 bases at V and 8 bases at J, with 12 bases in the middle. This CDR3 comprises 15 residues. Germline CDR1 SGDLS, CDR2 YYNGEE. The sample belongs to a study of cytomegalovirus exposure and HLA in healthy donors. Study-level information: Among 150 million to 200 million T cells, an earlier analysis found roughly 100 million unique TCR beta sequences. Drawn from HLA-typed donors, about 82 million unique TCRs were held in an early data release. Study-level results: In a later analysis, TCR beta V- and J-gene trimming showed a link to a missense DCLRE1C variant. Presence/absence analyses took donor sequencing depth as roughly uniform.

This clonotype was obtained from a man aged 25 to 40 in good health and CMV-seronegative. Sequenced input: PBMCs. The chain recombines TRBV9 with TRBJ1-6; D gene ambiguous. The CDR3 DNA is TGTGCCAGCAGCGTAGAAGGGAGCACGGATTCACCCCTCCACTTT. Protein: CASSVEGSTDSPLHF.